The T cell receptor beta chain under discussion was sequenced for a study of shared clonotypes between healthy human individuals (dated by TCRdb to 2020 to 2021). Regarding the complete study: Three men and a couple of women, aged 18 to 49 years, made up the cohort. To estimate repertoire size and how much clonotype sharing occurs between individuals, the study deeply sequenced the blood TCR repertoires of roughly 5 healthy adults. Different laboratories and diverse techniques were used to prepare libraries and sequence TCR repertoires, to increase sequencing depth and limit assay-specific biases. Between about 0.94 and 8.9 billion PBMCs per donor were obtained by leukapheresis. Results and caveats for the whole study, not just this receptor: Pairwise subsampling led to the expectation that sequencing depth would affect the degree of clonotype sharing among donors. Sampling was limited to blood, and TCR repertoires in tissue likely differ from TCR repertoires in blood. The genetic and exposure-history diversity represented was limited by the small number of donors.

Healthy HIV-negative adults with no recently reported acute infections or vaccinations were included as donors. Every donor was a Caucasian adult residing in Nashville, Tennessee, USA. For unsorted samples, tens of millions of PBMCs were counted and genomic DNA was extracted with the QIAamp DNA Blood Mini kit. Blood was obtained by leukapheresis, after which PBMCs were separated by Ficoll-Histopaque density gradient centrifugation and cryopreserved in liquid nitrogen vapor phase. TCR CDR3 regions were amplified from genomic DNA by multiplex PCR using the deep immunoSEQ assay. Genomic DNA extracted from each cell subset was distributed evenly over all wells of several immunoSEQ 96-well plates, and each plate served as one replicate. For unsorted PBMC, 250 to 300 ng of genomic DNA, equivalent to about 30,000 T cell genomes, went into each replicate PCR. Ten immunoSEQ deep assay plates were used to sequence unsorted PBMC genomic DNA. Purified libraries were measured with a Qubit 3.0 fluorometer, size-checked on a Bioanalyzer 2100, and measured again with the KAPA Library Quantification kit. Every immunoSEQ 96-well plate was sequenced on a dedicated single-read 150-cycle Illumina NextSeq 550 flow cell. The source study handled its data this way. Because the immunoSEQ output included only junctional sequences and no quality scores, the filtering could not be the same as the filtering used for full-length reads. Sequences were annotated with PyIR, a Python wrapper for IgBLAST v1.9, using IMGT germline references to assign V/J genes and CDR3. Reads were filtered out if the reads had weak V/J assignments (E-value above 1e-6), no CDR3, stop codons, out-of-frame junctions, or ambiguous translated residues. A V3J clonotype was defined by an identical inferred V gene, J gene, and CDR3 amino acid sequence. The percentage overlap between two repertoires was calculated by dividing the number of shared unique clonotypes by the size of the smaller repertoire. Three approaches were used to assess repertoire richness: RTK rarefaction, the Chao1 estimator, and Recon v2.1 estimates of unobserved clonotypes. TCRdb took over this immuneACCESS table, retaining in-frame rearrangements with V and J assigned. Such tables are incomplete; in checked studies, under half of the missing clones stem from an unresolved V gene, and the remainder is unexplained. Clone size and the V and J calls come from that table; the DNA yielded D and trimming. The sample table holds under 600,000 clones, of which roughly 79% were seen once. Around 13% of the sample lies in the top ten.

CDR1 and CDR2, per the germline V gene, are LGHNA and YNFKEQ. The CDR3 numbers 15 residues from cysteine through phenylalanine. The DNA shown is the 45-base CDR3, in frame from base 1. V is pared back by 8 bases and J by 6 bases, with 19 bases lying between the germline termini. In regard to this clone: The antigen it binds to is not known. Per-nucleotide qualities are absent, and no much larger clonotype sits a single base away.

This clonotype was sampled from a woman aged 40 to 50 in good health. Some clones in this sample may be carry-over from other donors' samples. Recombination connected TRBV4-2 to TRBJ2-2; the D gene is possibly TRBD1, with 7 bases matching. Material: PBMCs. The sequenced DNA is TGTGCCAGCCAGGGGGTAGCGGCTACTGCCGGGGAGCTGTTTTTT. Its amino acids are CASQGVAATAGELFF.